A single sample gave rise to the 20 T cell receptor beta chains below, sequenced in a study of CD8+ T cells in alopecia areata. Sequencing used cDNA as its template, made by extracting RNA and reverse transcribing it. Clones were read by immunoSEQ multiplex PCR, and TCRdb kept only the in-frame ones, dropping some. Of about 150,000 clones in the sample, roughly 60% were seen once. The sequenced sample consisted of CD8+ T cells sorted from blood. The origin of the receptors is a human donor in good health.

This clone has a handful of counts. The J gene is TRBJ1-1, the V gene TRBV29-1; D uncertain. The V gene's germline CDR1 is SQVTM and CDR2 ANQGSEA. The CDR3 is 12 residues long. Trimming stripped 7 bases from V and 1 base from J, with 10 bases between. For the CDR3, the DNA is TGCAGCGGGGGTGGAGGGAACACTGAAGCTTTCTTT. This sequence encodes CSGGGGNTEAFF.

The CDR3 nucleotides read TGTGCCAGCAGTTTATTCGGGACAGGGGTCTACGAGCAGTACTTC. This codes for CASSLFGTGVYEQYF. The gene calls are TRBV27 and TRBJ2-7; TRBD1 agrees at 10 bases. Trimming cost V 1 base and J 3 bases; bases outside gene matches: 3. Germline assignment: CDR1 MNHEY and CDR2 SMNVEV (reference sequence). The CDR3 runs 15 residues.

In regard to this clone: Other DNA sequences from this sample encode an identical CDR3 as well. The rearrangement links TRBV29-1 to TRBJ1-1, with no clear D. The germline gives CDR1 SQVTM, CDR2 ANQGSEA. There are 11 residues in the CDR3. Trimming stripped 5 bases from V and 2 bases from J, with 6 bases between. The CDR3: CSVLSNTEAFF. The DNA for the CDR3 is TGCAGCGTTTTATCAAACACTGAAGCTTTCTTT. Full variable domain (outside the CDR3, taken from reference TRBV29-1 and TRBJ1-1): SAVISQKPSRDICQRGTSLTIQCQVDSQVTMMFWYRQQPGQSLTLIATANQGSEATYESGFVIDKFPISRPNLTFSTLTVSNMSPEDSSIYLCSVLSNTEAFFGQGTRLTVV.

The J gene is TRBJ2-5, the V gene TRBV29-1; tentatively, D is TRBD1 (5 bases). The CDR3 is 10 residues long. The germline CDR1 and CDR2 sequences are SQVTM and ANQGSEA. V lost 5 bases, J lost 11 bases, and 12 bases lay in between. DNA for the CDR3: TGCAGCGTTTTCGACAGAGAGCAGTACTTC. This gives the protein CSVFDREQYF.

This clone has only a few counts. This sequence joins TRBV13 and TRBJ2-7, with a tentative D call TRBD1 (5 bases). Between the trimmed V and J ends, which lost 5 bases and 5 bases, there was a span of 7 bases. Germline V gene lookup returns CDR1 PRHDT and CDR2 FYEKMQ (reference sequence). CDR3 length: 11 residues. CDR3 DNA sequence: TGTGCCAGCAGCAAGGGGAACGAGCAGTACTTC. Protein sequence: CASSKGNEQYF. Full variable domain (rest looked up from reference TRBV13 and TRBJ2-7): AAGVIQSPRHLIKEKRETATLKCYPIPRHDTVYWYQQGPGQDPQFLISFYEKMQSDKGSIPDRFSAQQFSDYHSELNMSSLELGDSALYFCASSKGNEQYFGPGTRLTVT.

The V and J genes are TRBV5-6 and TRBJ1-2, with D hard to call. Germline V gene lookup returns CDR1 SGHDT and CDR2 YYEEEE. V was pared by 4 bases and J by 5 bases, with 24 bases between. The CDR3 spans 17 residues. CDR3 amino acids: CASSTPKKFGVLYGYTF. The CDR3 nucleotides are TGTGCCAGCAGCACCCCAAAGAAATTCGGAGTACTATATGGCTACACCTTC.

V is TRBV27 and J is TRBJ2-1; a possible D gene is TRBD2 (5 bases). Germline V gene sequence: CDR1 MNHEY, CDR2 SMNVEV (reference sequence). Trimming took 5 bases from V and 6 from J, leaving 14 bases between them. The CDR3 loop spans 14 amino acids. CDR3 DNA sequence: TGTGCCAGCAGTCGAGGGAATTCTGGCAATGAGCAGTTCTTC. It translates to CASSRGNSGNEQFF.

The V gene is TRBV4-1, the J gene TRBJ2-5; D is ambiguous. Trimming left V 1 base short and J 9 bases short, with 9 bases between. Per the germline V gene, CDR1 is MGHRA and CDR2 is YSYEKL. The CDR3 length is 12 residues. CDR3 sequence: CASSQGKGSQYF. The CDR3 DNA reads TGCGCCAGCAGCCAAGGAAAAGGGTCCCAGTACTTC.

This clone was counted between two and nine times. The gene calls are TRBV6-5 and TRBJ2-1; D unclear. The CDR3 is made up of 15 amino acids. Trimming removed 5 bases from V and 3 bases from J, with 14 bases in between. CDR1 is MNHEY, CDR2 SVGAGI, per germline. CDR3 region: CASSPDLAIYNEQFF. In DNA form, the CDR3 reads TGTGCCAGCAGTCCCGATCTCGCAATCTACAATGAGCAGTTCTTC.

This clone occurred many times. The CDR3 DNA follows: TGTGCCAGCAGTTTGGCTAGATCGTTAATGGACGAGCAGTACTTC. This sequence encodes CASSLARSLMDEQYF. The rearrangement joins TRBV27 to TRBJ2-7; D is ambiguous. Between the trimmed V and J ends, which lost 3 bases and 5 bases, there was a span of 17 bases. This CDR3 comprises 15 residues. Germline CDR1 reads MNHEY; CDR2 reads SMNVEV (reference sequence).

The chain employs TRBV9 and TRBJ1-1; the D is unclear. The CDR3 is 13 amino acids. Germline lookup yields CDR1 SGDLS and CDR2 YYNGEE. V shed 0 bases and J shed 1 base, with 4 bases lying between them. This CDR3 reads CASSVGSNTEAFF. Written as DNA, the CDR3 is TGTGCCAGCAGCGTAGGTTCGAACACTGAAGCTTTCTTT.

The chain uses TRBV6-6 and TRBJ2-5; 11 bases are a match to TRBD1. The CDR3 consists of 14 residues. V lost 7 bases, J lost 3 bases, and 4 bases stayed unmatched. From germline, CDR1 is MNHNY and CDR2 SVGAGI (reference sequence). CDR3 sequence reads: CASMDRGPKETQYF. The CDR3 region has the DNA TGTGCCAGCATGGACAGGGGGCCGAAAGAGACCCAGTACTTC.

V gene TRBV27 combines with J gene TRBJ2-5; D gene uncertain. The CDR3 extends over 15 amino acids. The V gene lost 5 bases and the J gene lost 4 bases, with 17 bases spanning the gap. CDR1 and CDR2 (germline): MNHEY, SMNVEV (reference sequence). The CDR3 spells CASSLIPPLRETQYF. The CDR3 DNA reads as TGTGCCAGCAGTCTAATCCCCCCCCTTAGAGAGACCCAGTACTTC.

CDR3 nucleotides: TGCAGTGCTAGAGGCTTGACGGGGGAGTATTTT. It translates to CSARGLTGEYF. The rearrangement joins TRBV20-1 to TRBJ2-3; D is perhaps TRBD2 (6 bases). This CDR3 has 11 residues. The V end lost 1 base, the J end lost 13 bases, and 12 bases lay between the germline ends. Germline CDR1 DFQATT, CDR2 SNEGSKA (reference sequence).

V usage is TRBV29-1 and J usage is TRBJ2-5, with 7 bases matching TRBD1. Germline-derived CDR1 and CDR2 are SQVTM and ANQGSEA. J lost 5 bases, V lost 7 bases, and 19 bases had no gene match. The CDR3 covers 16 residues. The CDR3 protein is CSADSILGQPAETQYF. The CDR3, as DNA: TGCAGCGCCGATAGTATATTGGGACAGCCGGCGGAGACCCAGTACTTC.

The V gene is TRBV9, the J gene TRBJ2-5; D is unresolved. Germline CDR1 SGDLS, CDR2 YYNGEE. The CDR3 totals 13 residues. Trimming shortened V by 3 bases and J by 2 bases, and 8 bases separated the two germline ends. CDR3 protein: CASSGRIQETQYF. The CDR3 DNA sequence: TGTGCCAGCAGCGGGAGAATACAAGAGACCCAGTACTTC.

This sequence joins TRBV4-1 and TRBJ2-7; D tentatively reads TRBD1 or TRBD2 (5 bases each). From germline, CDR1 is MGHRA and CDR2 YSYEKL. The CDR3 runs 15 residues. Trimming stripped 0 bases from V and 4 bases from J, with 13 bases between. For the CDR3, the DNA is TGCGCCAGCAGCCAAGACGGGACGACTCTTTACGAGCAGTACTTC. As protein: CASSQDGTTLYEQYF.

A few counts support this clone. The sample contains more than one DNA sequence encoding this CDR3. The chain uses TRBV29-1 and TRBJ1-2; D unclear. Germline-derived CDR1 and CDR2 are SQVTM and ANQGSEA. Trimming left V 3 bases short and J 8 bases short, with 10 bases between. CDR3 size: 11 residues. The CDR3 loop reads CSVEGRHGYTF. CDR3 nucleotide sequence: TGCAGCGTTGAGGGCAGACACGGCTACACCTTC. Combining the CDR3 with reference TRBV29-1 and TRBJ1-2 gives the whole variable domain SAVISQKPSRDICQRGTSLTIQCQVDSQVTMMFWYRQQPGQSLTLIATANQGSEATYESGFVIDKFPISRPNLTFSTLTVSNMSPEDSSIYLCSVEGRHGYTFGSGTRLTVV.

This clone was seen a handful of times. The chain uses TRBV6-1 and TRBJ2-3; 8 bases align to TRBD2. Trimming at V came to 8 bases and at J to 6 bases, leaving 13 bases not matched to a gene. The germline V gene has CDR1 MNHNS and CDR2 SASEGT. The CDR3 spans 15 residues. CDR3 sequence: CASHDWTGGPDTQYF. The CDR3 bases are TGTGCCAGCCATGATTGGACGGGAGGGCCCGATACGCAGTATTTT.

The chain links TRBV14 to TRBJ2-5, with D hard to call. Germline V gives CDR1 SGHDN, CDR2 FVKESK. The CDR3 contains 14 residues. The V end lost 2 bases, the J end lost 1 base, and 8 bases lay between the germline ends. The CDR3 loop reads CASSQPRTQETQYF. DNA for the CDR3: TGTGCCAGCAGCCAACCCAGGACCCAAGAGACCCAGTACTTC.